This entry lists 15 T cell receptor beta chains sequenced from one sample in a study of blood T cell repertoires in COVID-19. Clones were read by immunoSEQ multiplex PCR, and TCRdb kept only the in-frame ones, dropping some. The sample has over 200,000 clones; roughly 77% are singletons. The sequencing sample was made of peripheral blood. The receptors here all came from a woman of 80 years or more with acute or convalescent COVID-19.

The genes are TRBV9 and TRBJ1-3, with a tentative D call TRBD1 (5 bases). The germline V gene has CDR1 SGDLS and CDR2 YYNGEE. The CDR3 is 14 amino acids. V was clipped by 3 bases and J by 2 bases, with 9 bases between them. The CDR3 bases are TGTGCCAGCAGCGCAGGGAGGCCTGGAAACACCATATATTTT. Protein sequence: CASSAGRPGNTIYF.

The CDR3 sequence: CASSSTSGRERETQYF. In nucleotides, the CDR3 is TGTGCCAGCAGTTCGACTAGCGGGAGGGAGAGAGAGACCCAGTACTTC. The chain couples TRBV28 to TRBJ2-5; 14 nucleotides line up with TRBD2. The CDR3 contains 16 residues. Unmatched junction bases numbered 5, after V lost 4 bases and J lost 4 bases. Looked up from germline, CDR1 is MDHEN and CDR2 is SYDVKM.

The chain carries TRBV28 and TRBJ1-6; a possible D gene is TRBD1 (6 bases). Germline CDR1 reads MDHEN; CDR2 reads SYDVKM. The CDR3 extends over 13 amino acids. V was cut by 7 bases and J by 9 bases, with 13 bases left in between. The CDR3 region is CASIGGAFSPLHF. DNA of the CDR3: TGTGCCAGCATTGGGGGCGCGTTTTCACCCCTCCACTTT.

The CDR3 spells CAWSVAGLAYEQYF. CDR3 DNA sequence: TGTGCCTGGAGTGTAGCCGGACTAGCCTACGAGCAGTACTTC. The chain couples TRBV30 to TRBJ2-7, with 7 bases aligning to TRBD2. V lost 0 bases and J lost 2; bases outside the gene matches: 4. This CDR3 spans 14 amino acids. The germline V gene encodes CDR1 GTSNPN and CDR2 SVGIG (reference sequence).

J is TRBJ1-1 and V is TRBV18, with TRBD1 as a possible D gene (6 bases). Germline assignment: CDR1 KGHSH and CDR2 LQKENI. V lost 8 bases, J lost 1 base, and 11 bases lay in between. This CDR3 has 13 amino acids. The CDR3 nucleotides read TGTGCCAGCCGTCAGGGGACGAACACTGAAGCTTTCTTT. This encodes CASRQGTNTEAFF.

This chain links TRBV18 with TRBJ1-1; D gene uncertain. Germline V lookup: CDR1 KGHSH, CDR2 LQKENI. Trimming pared 1 base from V and 7 bases from J, leaving 16 bases between. This CDR3 contains 15 residues. CDR3 region: CASSPREVLRLEAFF. The CDR3 DNA sequence: TGTGCCAGCTCACCACGGGAGGTGTTACGCCTTGAAGCTTTCTTT.

V is TRBV6-4 and J is TRBJ2-7, with 12 bases lining up with TRBD2. The CDR3 runs 17 residues. The V gene end was trimmed by 2 bases and the J gene end by 7 bases; junction bases not matched to a gene: 12. Germline V lookup: CDR1 MRHNA, CDR2 SNTAGT. This CDR3 is CASSDGPSGRAVCEQYF. CDR3 sequence (DNA): TGTGCCAGCAGTGACGGCCCTAGCGGGAGGGCAGTTTGTGAGCAGTACTTC.

This chain joins TRBV7-7 and TRBJ2-2; weak D call: TRBD1 (6 bases). Germline CDR1 and CDR2: SSHAT and FNYEAQ (reference sequence). Trimming took off 5 bases at V and 3 bases at J, with 10 bases between the two ends. The CDR3 contains 14 residues. The CDR3 protein is CASSRGFDTGELFF. CDR3 coding DNA: TGTGCCAGCAGCAGGGGGTTCGACACCGGGGAGCTGTTTTTT.

J is TRBJ1-3 and V is TRBV2; TRBD1 is a possible D gene (6 bases). Germline loops: CDR1 SNHLY, CDR2 FYNNEI. The CDR3 totals 16 residues. Trimming left V 6 bases short and J 0 bases short, with 15 bases between. CDR3 in amino acids: CASSRDTGSSGNTIYF. In DNA form, the CDR3 reads TGTGCCAGCAGCCGGGACACTGGTTCCTCTGGAAACACCATATATTTT.

The chain joins TRBV6-5 to TRBJ2-7, with TRBD2 matching 7 bases. Germline CDR1 reads MNHEY; CDR2 reads SVGAGI. The junction had 9 bases not matched to a gene; V was cut back by 0 bases and J by 7 bases. CDR3 length: 15 amino acids. The CDR3 is CASSYSPAGSGEQYF. Here the CDR3 DNA reads TGTGCCAGCAGTTACTCTCCAGCGGGATCCGGGGAGCAGTACTTC.

The rearrangement uses TRBV18 and TRBJ2-7, with TRBD1 matching over 7 bases. The V gene's germline CDR1 is KGHSH and CDR2 LQKENI. This CDR3 has 14 amino acids. The J segment lost 5 bases and the V segment lost 2 bases, leaving 6 bases of the junction unmatched. The CDR3 region has the DNA TGTGCCAGCTCACCAGTACAGGGGATAGACGAGCAGTACTTC. Protein sequence: CASSPVQGIDEQYF. Together with reference TRBV18 and TRBJ2-7, the CDR3 gives the full variable domain: NAGVMQNPRHLVRRRGQEARLRCSPMKGHSHVYWYRQLPEEGLKFMVYLQKENIIDESGMPKERFSAEFPKEGPSILRIQQVVRGDSAAYFCASSPVQGIDEQYFGPGTRLTVT.

The chain has TRBV5-6 and TRBJ2-5; D perhaps matches TRBD2 (5 bases). V lost 0 bases to trimming and J lost 0 bases, with 12 bases between them. This CDR3 has 16 residues. The germline gives CDR1 SGHDT, CDR2 YYEEEE. CDR3: CASSLVGGGNQETQYF. In DNA form, the CDR3 reads TGTGCCAGCAGCTTGGTTGGAGGTGGGAACCAAGAGACCCAGTACTTC.

The rearrangement uses TRBV5-5 and TRBJ1-1; no reliable D call. Trimming cost V 6 bases and J 3 bases, with 18 bases left between them. Germline V gene lookup returns CDR1 SGHKS and CDR2 YYEKEE (reference sequence). The CDR3 runs 15 residues. CDR3 DNA: TGTGCCAGCACCTCCCCCACCGGGGTAGACACTGAAGCTTTCTTT. Its translation: CASTSPTGVDTEAFF.

This chain joins TRBV6-1 and TRBJ2-7; D is undetermined. Per germline, CDR1 MNHNS and CDR2 SASEGT. The ends were cut back, 2 bases at V and 2 bases at J, with 7 bases in the middle. The CDR3 runs to 13 residues. The CDR3 sequence: CASSEQHAYEQYF. CDR3 sequence (DNA): TGTGCCAGCAGTGAACAACATGCCTACGAGCAGTACTTC.

Only a few counts were recorded for this clone. This rearrangement joins TRBV6-5 to TRBJ2-6, with a possible D match to TRBD1 (6 bases). This CDR3 is built from 15 residues. Germline V CDR1 and CDR2: MNHEY, SVGAGI. V was pared by 8 bases and J by 0 bases, with 11 bases between. The CDR3 nucleotides are TGTGCCAGCGGGACAACCATCTCTGGGGCCAACGTCCTGACTTTC. Translating it yields CASGTTISGANVLTF.